A selection of T cell receptor beta chains follows, all from one sample in a study of blood T cell repertoires in COVID-19. Sequencing used immunoSEQ multiplex PCR; TCRdb keeps in-frame clones, though not all of them. The profile shows approximately 330,000 clones, roughly 86% of them singletons. The sequencing input was peripheral blood. Receptors were obtained from a young man with COVID-19, enrolled during active disease. The CDR3 runs from the conserved cysteine through the conserved F or W. A D gene is named only where the DNA matches it firmly. Not all rows give a size; the values are once, few, many and, for expanded clones, a class.

clone_size,j_call,v_call,d_call,cdr3_aa,cdr3_nt
NA,TRBJ2-3,TRBV10-3,TRBD2,CAISEGTSGVTDTQYF,TGTGCCATCAGTGAAGGCACTAGCGGAGTCACAGATACGCAGTATTTT
NA,TRBJ1-6,TRBV9,TRBD1,CASSAGTVISPLHF,TGTGCCAGCAGCGCCGGGACAGTTATTTCACCCCTCCACTTT
NA,TRBJ1-1,TRBV27,NA,CASSLQVGAAEAFF,TGTGCCAGCAGTTTACAAGTGGGGGCGGCTGAAGCTTTCTTT
NA,TRBJ2-7,TRBV28,TRBD1,CASSSPTGGTYF,TGTGCCAGCAGTTCACCGACAGGGGGCACGTACTTC
NA,TRBJ1-1,TRBV11-2,NA,CASVGGNTEAFF,TGTGCCAGCGTCGGAGGGAACACTGAAGCTTTCTTT
NA,TRBJ2-7,TRBV5-6,TRBD1,CASNRDRTYEQYF,TGTGCCAGCAACCGGGACAGGACCTACGAGCAGTACTTC
NA,TRBJ2-3,TRBV7-2,NA,CASNLGTFTDTQYF,TGTGCCAGCAACTTAGGGACTTTCACAGATACGCAGTATTTT
NA,TRBJ2-3,TRBV15,NA,CATSRGPGSTDTQYF,TGTGCCACCAGCAGAGGGCCGGGTAGCACAGATACGCAGTATTTT
NA,TRBJ1-2,TRBV4-3,TRBD1,CASSQDFVQGAWNGYTF,TGCGCCAGCAGCCAAGATTTCGTCCAGGGGGCTTGGAATGGCTACACCTTC
NA,TRBJ1-2,TRBV9,NA,CASSVDSNYGYTF,TGTGCCAGCAGCGTAGACAGTAACTATGGCTACACCTTC
NA,TRBJ1-5,TRBV7-8,NA,CASSLGAPNSNQPQHF,TGTGCCAGCAGCTTAGGGGCACCCAATAGCAATCAGCCCCAGCATTTT
NA,TRBJ2-6,TRBV28,TRBD1,CASSIQGRGANVLTF,TGTGCCAGCAGCATACAGGGGCGAGGGGCCAACGTCCTGACTTTC
once,TRBJ2-7,TRBV28,TRBD2,CASTKLGAGRYEQYF,TGTGCCAGCACCAAGCTAGGAGCGGGGCGCTACGAGCAGTACTTC
NA,TRBJ2-7,TRBV3-1/TRBV3-2,TRBD1,CASSGTESYEQYF,TGTGCCAGCAGCGGGACAGAATCCTACGAGCAGTACTTC
NA,TRBJ2-3,TRBV30,TRBD2,CAWSPGLAGGGTDTQYF,TGTGCCTGGAGCCCAGGACTAGCGGGGGGGGGCACAGATACGCAGTATTTT
NA,TRBJ2-6,TRBV4-3,TRBD2,CASSGRLAGGLASGANVLTF,TGCGCCAGCAGCGGGCGGCTAGCGGGGGGGCTTGCCTCTGGGGCCAACGTCCTGACTTTC
once,TRBJ2-3,TRBV27,TRBD2,CATTMRGGDTQYF,TGTGCCACCACTATGCGGGGGGGAGATACGCAGTATTTT
NA,TRBJ1-2,TRBV11-3,TRBD1,CASSTGTGGGKDGYTF,TGTGCCAGCAGCACCGGGACAGGGGGCGGAAAAGATGGCTACACCTTC
NA,TRBJ1-2,TRBV4-3,TRBD1,CASSAAGQGSPSYGYTF,TGCGCCAGCAGCGCCGCGGGACAGGGTTCCCCTTCCTATGGCTACACCTTC
once,TRBJ2-7,TRBV4-2,TRBD1,CASSHEPLTGVYEQYF,TGTGCCAGCAGCCATGAACCCTTGACAGGGGTCTACGAGCAGTACTTC
NA,TRBJ1-1,TRBV12-3/TRBV12-4,TRBD1,CASSQDRATEAFF,TGTGCCAGCAGTCAGGACAGGGCCACTGAAGCTTTCTTT
NA,TRBJ2-7,TRBV6-6,TRBD1,CASSLPGQGHYEQYF,TGTGCCAGCAGTCTTCCTGGACAGGGGCACTACGAGCAGTACTTC
once,TRBJ2-5,TRBV19,TRBD1,CASSAINRGSKETQYF,TGTGCCAGTAGTGCCATAAACAGGGGTTCAAAAGAGACCCAGTACTTC
NA,TRBJ1-1,TRBV7-9,TRBD1,CASSSIRDRVSQAFF,TGTGCCAGCAGCTCAATCCGGGACAGAGTATCTCAAGCTTTCTTT
NA,TRBJ1-2,TRBV7-2,NA,CASSSERGLRGYTF,TGTGCCAGCAGCTCTGAACGGGGGTTGAGAGGCTACACCTTC
NA,TRBJ1-2,TRBV15,NA,CATSRDKASSEGYTF,TGTGCCACCAGCAGAGATAAGGCCAGCTCGGAGGGCTACACCTTC
NA,TRBJ2-7,TRBV13,NA,CASSSYTGNGAYEQYF,TGTGCCAGCAGCTCATATACAGGGAACGGGGCCTACGAGCAGTACTTC
NA,TRBJ2-5,TRBV9,TRBD1,CASSITGTGVIETQYF,TGTGCCAGCAGCATCACCGGGACAGGGGTTATAGAGACCCAGTACTTC
NA,TRBJ2-1,TRBV7-2,NA,CASSNAASEQFF,TGTGCCAGCAGCAACGCGGCTAGTGAGCAGTTCTTC
NA,TRBJ1-1,TRBV4-2,NA,CASSQDGGFWVSPVNTEAFF,TGTGCCAGCAGCCAAGATGGAGGGTTTTGGGTTTCACCGGTAAACACTGAAGCTTTCTTT
few,TRBJ2-5,TRBV5-1,TRBD1,CASSWGTGRAETQYF,TGCGCCAGCAGCTGGGGGACAGGAAGGGCGGAGACCCAGTACTTC
NA,TRBJ2-5,TRBV15,NA,CATSRDKGRWVGETQYF,TGTGCCACCAGCAGAGATAAAGGGAGGTGGGTCGGAGAGACCCAGTACTTC
NA,TRBJ2-5,TRBV2,NA,CASNRFPLETQYF,TGTGCCAGTAACAGGTTTCCCCTGGAGACCCAGTACTTC
NA,TRBJ2-2,TRBV6-2/TRBV6-3,TRBD1,CASSFQGAPTGELFF,TGTGCCAGCAGTTTCCAGGGGGCCCCCACCGGGGAGCTGTTTTTT
once,TRBJ1-2,TRBV24-1,NA,CATSVSDYGYTF,TGTGCCACCAGTGTTTCCGACTATGGCTACACCTTC
NA,TRBJ1-1,TRBV14,TRBD1,CASSRRQGLNTEAFF,TGTGCCAGCAGCCGCCGACAGGGCCTGAACACTGAAGCTTTCTTT
NA,TRBJ2-7,TRBV6-5,TRBD1,CASSRDSYYEQYF,TGTGCCAGCAGCCGGGACAGCTACTACGAGCAGTACTTC
NA,TRBJ2-7,TRBV9,TRBD1,CASSPGQGISHEQYF,TGTGCCAGCAGCCCGGGACAGGGGATCTCCCACGAGCAGTACTTC
NA,TRBJ2-4,TRBV4-3,NA,CASSQDRAKNIQYF,TGCGCCAGCAGCCAAGACCGAGCCAAAAACATTCAGTACTTC
NA,TRBJ1-1,TRBV5-6,TRBD1,CASRYDRDTEAFF,TGTGCCAGCAGATACGACAGGGACACTGAAGCTTTCTTT
NA,TRBJ1-2,TRBV3-1/TRBV3-2,NA,CASSQGQGRGGYTF,TGTGCCAGCAGCCAAGGTCAGGGGCGCGGTGGCTACACCTTC
once,TRBJ2-2,TRBV5-4,TRBD2,CASSSGLAGGQNTGELFF,TGTGCCAGCAGCTCGGGACTAGCGGGGGGTCAAAACACCGGGGAGCTGTTTTTT
NA,TRBJ1-2,TRBV6-5,TRBD1,CATLPVTGGGYGYTF,TGTGCCACCCTGCCCGTTACAGGGGGAGGCTATGGCTACACCTTC
NA,TRBJ1-1,TRBV15,TRBD1,CATSRGTGGGTEAFF,TGTGCCACCAGCAGAGGGACAGGGGGCGGCACTGAAGCTTTCTTT
NA,TRBJ2-7,TRBV18,TRBD2,CASTGVIGTSGYEQYF,TGTGCCAGCACGGGCGTGATCGGGACTAGCGGATACGAGCAGTACTTC
NA,TRBJ1-4,TRBV15,NA,CATSREGRVKEKLFF,TGTGCCACCAGCAGAGAGGGCAGGGTGAAAGAAAAACTGTTTTTT
NA,TRBJ1-2,TRBV6-2/TRBV6-3,NA,CASSYSITGVHGYTF,TGTGCCAGCAGTTACTCGATCACAGGAGTCCATGGCTACACCTTC
NA,TRBJ2-7,TRBV5-6,NA,CASRGSTVSYEQYF,TGTGCCAGCAGGGGCTCTACTGTCTCCTACGAGCAGTACTTC
NA,TRBJ2-3,TRBV2,TRBD1,CATATGERTDTQYF,TGTGCCACGGCGACAGGGGAGAGGACAGATACGCAGTATTTT
NA,TRBJ1-1,TRBV7-9,NA,CASSPTGPGLTTEAFF,TGTGCCAGCAGCCCTACAGGTCCAGGGCTGACCACTGAAGCTTTCTTT
NA,TRBJ1-5,TRBV28,NA,CASRLDSNQPQHF,TGTGCCAGCAGACTGGACAGTAATCAGCCCCAGCATTTT
NA,TRBJ2-6,TRBV7-3,NA,CASSVLNSGANVLTF,TGTGCCAGCAGCGTATTAAACTCTGGGGCCAACGTCCTGACTTTC
NA,TRBJ1-2,TRBV5-5,TRBD1,CASSLVGQGTNYGYTF,TGTGCCAGCAGCTTAGTCGGACAGGGGACTAACTATGGCTACACCTTC
NA,TRBJ2-5,TRBV30,TRBD2,CAWSAGAGGPSETQYF,TGTGCCTGGAGTGCTGGCGCGGGAGGGCCCTCGGAGACCCAGTACTTC
NA,TRBJ1-3,TRBV9,TRBD1,CASSPRQGARGNTIYF,TGTGCCAGCAGCCCAAGACAGGGGGCGAGAGGAAACACCATATATTTT